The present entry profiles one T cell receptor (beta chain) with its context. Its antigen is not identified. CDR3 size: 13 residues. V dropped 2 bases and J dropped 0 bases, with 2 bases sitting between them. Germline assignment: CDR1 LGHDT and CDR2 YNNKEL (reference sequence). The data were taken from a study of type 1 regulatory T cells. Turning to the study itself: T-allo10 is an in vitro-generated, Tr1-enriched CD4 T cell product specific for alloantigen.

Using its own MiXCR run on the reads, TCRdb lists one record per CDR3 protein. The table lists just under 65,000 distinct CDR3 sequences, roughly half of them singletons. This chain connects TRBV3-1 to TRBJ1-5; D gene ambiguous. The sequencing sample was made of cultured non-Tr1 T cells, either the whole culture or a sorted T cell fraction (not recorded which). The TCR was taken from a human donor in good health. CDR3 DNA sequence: TGTGCCAGCAGCCAAAGTAGCAATCAGCCCCAGCATTTT. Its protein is CASSQSSNQPQHF.